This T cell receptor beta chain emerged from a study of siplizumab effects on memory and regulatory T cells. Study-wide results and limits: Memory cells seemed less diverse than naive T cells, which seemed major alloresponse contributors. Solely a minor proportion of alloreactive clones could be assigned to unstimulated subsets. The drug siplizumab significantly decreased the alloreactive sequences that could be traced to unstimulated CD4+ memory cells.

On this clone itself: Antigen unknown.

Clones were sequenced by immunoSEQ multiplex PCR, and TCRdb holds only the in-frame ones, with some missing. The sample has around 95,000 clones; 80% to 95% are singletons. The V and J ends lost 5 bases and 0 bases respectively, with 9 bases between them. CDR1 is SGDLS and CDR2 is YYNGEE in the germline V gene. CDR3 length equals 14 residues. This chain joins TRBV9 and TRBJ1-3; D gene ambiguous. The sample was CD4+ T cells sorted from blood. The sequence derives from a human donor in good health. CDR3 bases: TGTGCCAGCAGTCGGGTTAGCTCTGGAAACACCATATATTTT. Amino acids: CASSRVSSGNTIYF.